This passage covers 25 T cell receptor beta chains from one sample sequenced in a study of OX40 agonist ivuxolimab in advanced cancers. Profiling relied on immunoSEQ multiplex PCR, and the TCRdb table lists in-frame clones only, not all of them. The profile shows about 73,000 clones, more than 80% of them singletons. This specimen consisted of CD4+ or CD8+ T cells sorted from blood, obtained in a trial of the OX40 agonist ivuxolimab. The receptors derive from an adult with an advanced solid tumor such as melanoma, head and neck, liver or kidney cancer.

This chain joins TRBV11-2 and TRBJ2-7; no definite D call. The CDR3 consists of 11 residues. The germline gives CDR1 SGHAT, CDR2 FQNNGV. V dropped 5 bases and J dropped 2 bases, with 4 bases sitting between them. The CDR3 DNA follows: TGTGCCAGCAGCCCCGCCTACGAGCAGTACTTC. Its protein product is CASSPAYEQYF.

V and J are TRBV5-4 and TRBJ1-4; 7 bases match TRBD1. Losses at the gene ends were 5 bases for V and 8 bases for J; bases not matched to a gene: 9. Germline assignment: CDR1 SGHNT and CDR2 YYREEE (reference sequence). The CDR3 consists of 14 residues. CDR3 amino acids: CASSALPGQEKLFF. As DNA, the CDR3 is TGTGCCAGCAGTGCACTCCCGGGACAGGAAAAACTGTTTTTT. Filled out from reference TRBV5-4 and TRBJ1-4, the complete variable domain reads ETGVTQSPTHLIKTRGQQVTLRCSSQSGHNTVSWYQQALGQGPQFIFQYYREEENGRGNFPPRFSGLQFPNYSSELNVNALELDDSALYLCASSALPGQEKLFFGSGTQLSVL.

The CDR3 reads CASSGGTGGKNGELFF. CDR3 in DNA: TGTGCCAGCAGTGGCGGGACAGGGGGAAAGAACGGGGAGCTGTTTTTT. The chain links TRBV6-1 to TRBJ2-2; TRBD1 matches 11 bases. Germline assignment: CDR1 MNHNS and CDR2 SASEGT. This CDR3 comprises 16 residues. The J segment lost 7 bases and the V segment lost 4 bases, leaving 8 bases of the junction unmatched.

This CDR3 reads CAWSFTDGYTF. CDR3 coding DNA: TGTGCCTGGAGTTTTACCGATGGCTACACCTTC. V usage is TRBV30 and J usage is TRBJ1-2; no definite D call. Between the trimmed V and J ends, which lost 2 bases and 6 bases, there was a span of 7 bases. The CDR3 contains 11 residues. Germline CDR1 and CDR2: GTSNPN and SVGIG (reference sequence).

The rearrangement uses TRBV19 and TRBJ1-1; tentatively, D is TRBD1 (5 bases). CDR1 and CDR2 (germline): LNHDA, SQIVND (reference sequence). The CDR3 loop spans 13 amino acids. Deletions cut 5 bases from V and 4 bases from J, with 11 bases between. The CDR3: CASSARAVTEAFF. For the CDR3, the DNA is TGTGCCAGTAGTGCCAGGGCGGTCACTGAAGCTTTCTTT.

This sequence joins TRBV12-2 and TRBJ1-3; the D call of TRBD1 is as the table states it, not checked on the DNA. TRBV12-2 corresponds to a pseudogene. The CDR3 sequence is 16 residues long. This chain's CDR3 is CASRYKGGALGNTIYF. The CDR3 region has the DNA TGTGCAAGTCGCTATAAAGGGGGCGCATTGGGAAACACCATATATTTT.

This chain uses TRBV30 with TRBJ1-2, with D possibly TRBD1 on 6 matching bases. V shed 2 bases and J shed 5 bases, with 9 bases lying between them. The CDR3 totals 12 residues. Germline V gene data show CDR1 as GTSNPN and CDR2 as SVGIG (reference sequence). The CDR3 loop is CAWSYGTYGYTF. The CDR3 nucleotides are TGTGCCTGGAGTTACGGGACATATGGCTACACCTTC.

V gene TRBV5-5 combines with J gene TRBJ1-2; D is uncertain. From germline, CDR1 is SGHKS and CDR2 YYEKEE (reference sequence). V was trimmed by 1 base and J by 1 base, leaving 8 bases between them. This CDR3 has 14 amino acids. The CDR3: CASSLYGDNYGYTF. The CDR3 DNA reads TGTGCCAGCAGCTTGTATGGGGATAACTATGGCTACACCTTC.

CDR3 in DNA: TGTGCCAGCAGCAAAGGAGCCGAGATCACCAACACAGATACGCAGTATTTT. Amino acid sequence: CASSKGAEITNTDTQYF. The chain has TRBV21-1 and TRBJ2-3; the D call in the table, TRBD2, was not verified against the DNA. TRBV21-1 is a pseudogene locus. The CDR3 sequence is 17 residues long.

This clone came up once. The chain couples TRBV27 to TRBJ1-5; no reliable D call. CDR3 length: 15 residues. In germline, CDR1 is MNHEY, CDR2 SMNVEV (reference sequence). V was cut by 3 bases and J by 0 bases, with 9 bases left in between. CDR3 DNA: TGTGCCAGCAGTTTTCGGGGATATAGCAATCAGCCCCAGCATTTT. Translation: CASSFRGYSNQPQHF.

The rearrangement links TRBV5-8 to TRBJ1-5; D remains unclear. The CDR3 is 13 amino acids. The ends were cut back, 4 bases at V and 5 bases at J, with 10 bases in the middle. Germline CDR1 reads SGHTS; CDR2 reads YDEGEE. The DNA of the CDR3 is TGTGCCAGCAGCAGAGCAGGTCATCAGCCCCAGCATTTT. This translates into CASSRAGHQPQHF.

This chain joins TRBV5-4 and TRBJ1-6, with 12 nucleotides matching TRBD1. V dropped 7 bases and J dropped 10; count of bases not matched to a gene: 15. CDR3 length: 17 amino acids. Germline-derived CDR1 and CDR2 are SGHNT and YYREEE (reference sequence). The CDR3 nucleotides read TGTGCCAGCGGACCCTCCGGGACAGGGGGCGCGGGATCACCCCTCCACTTT. This codes for CASGPSGTGGAGSPLHF.

The chain recombines TRBV7-7 with TRBJ2-3, with D possibly being TRBD2 (6 bases). The CDR3 is 14 residues long. The V gene's germline CDR1 is SSHAT and CDR2 FNYEAQ (reference sequence). The ends were cut back, 4 bases at V and 3 bases at J, with 11 bases in the middle. The CDR3 nucleotides are TGTGCCAGCAGCTACGGTGGGGGGACAGATACGCAGTATTTT. Translation gives CASSYGGGTDTQYF.

This clone was seen once. The V call is TRBV29-1, the J call TRBJ1-3; no clear D gene. Trimming left V 7 bases short and J 0 bases short, with 10 bases between. This CDR3 contains 13 residues. CDR1 and CDR2 (germline): SQVTM, ANQGSEA. The CDR3 region is CSAGLVSGNTIYF. The CDR3 nucleotides read TGCAGCGCCGGACTGGTCTCTGGAAACACCATATATTTT.

The chain combines TRBV7-9 with TRBJ2-7; D may be TRBD1 or TRBD2 (5 bases each). The CDR3 contains 15 residues. V lost 4 bases to trimming and J lost 4 bases, with 17 bases between them. Per germline, CDR1 SEHNR and CDR2 FQNEAQ (reference sequence). CDR3 loop: CASSSPAGTFYEQYF. As DNA, the CDR3 is TGTGCCAGCAGCTCTCCGGCCGGGACCTTTTACGAGCAGTACTTC. The complete variable domain, with remaining parts taken from reference TRBV7-9 and TRBJ2-7, reads DTGVSQNPRHKITKRGQNVTFRCDPISEHNRLYWYRQTLGQGPEFLTYFQNEAQLEKSRLLSDRFSAERPKGSFSTLEIQRTEQGDSAMYLCASSSPAGTFYEQYFGPGTRLTVT.

The chain couples TRBV7-9 to TRBJ2-7; D is undetermined. Per germline, CDR1 SEHNR and CDR2 FQNEAQ (reference sequence). The CDR3 runs to 11 residues. V lost 11 bases and J lost 0, with 8 bases in between. CDR3 nucleotide sequence: TGTGCCTCCAGGTCCTCCTACGAGCAGTACTTC. This codes for CASRSSYEQYF.

This sequence joins TRBV5-6 and TRBJ2-5; TRBD1 aligns across 10 bases. The J call is in doubt because the DNA end fits TRBJ2-7 better. Looked up from germline, CDR1 is SGHDT and CDR2 is YYEEEE. This CDR3 spans 14 amino acids. This CDR3 reads CASSQDRGFNEQYF. CDR3 DNA: TGTGCCAGCAGCCAGGACAGGGGGTTCAACGAGCAGTACTTC.

This chain connects TRBV5-1 to TRBJ1-1, with a tentative D call TRBD1 (6 bases). The CDR3 loop spans 15 amino acids. Trimming pared 1 base from V and 0 bases from J, leaving 10 bases between. Germline values: CDR1 SGHRS, CDR2 YFSETQ. The DNA of the CDR3 is TGCGCCAGCAGCTTGTTCGGGGACATGAACACTGAAGCTTTCTTT. Amino acids: CASSLFGDMNTEAFF.

The V call is TRBV4-1, the J call TRBJ1-5; D is uncertain. Germline V CDR1 and CDR2: MGHRA, YSYEKL. Between the trimmed V and J ends, which lost 5 bases and 3 bases, there was a span of 11 bases. This CDR3 contains 14 residues. CDR3 sequence reads: CASSWKGNNQPQHF. The CDR3 DNA reads TGCGCCAGCAGCTGGAAAGGGAACAATCAGCCCCAGCATTTT.

The rearrangement joins TRBV7-9 to TRBJ2-1; 12 bases map to TRBD2. The CDR3 loop spans 16 amino acids. Unmatched junction bases numbered 10, after V lost 5 bases and J lost 8 bases. Germline CDR1 SEHNR, CDR2 FQNEAQ (reference sequence). CDR3 coding DNA: TGTGCCAGCAGCCGCCCGACTAGCGGGAGCATCGATGAGCAGTTCTTC. It translates to CASSRPTSGSIDEQFF.

The chain uses TRBV9 and TRBJ2-7, with D tentatively TRBD1 (6 bases). V shed 4 bases and J shed 3 bases, with 11 bases lying between them. Germline CDR1 SGDLS, CDR2 YYNGEE. The CDR3 spans 13 residues. In DNA form, the CDR3 reads TGTGCCAGCAGCCCACTAGGGGGCTACGAGCAGTACTTC. It codes for CASSPLGGYEQYF.

The sample holds one count of this clone. The V gene is TRBV5-1, the J gene TRBJ2-7, with D possibly matching TRBD1 (6 bases). The CDR3 covers 14 residues. In germline, CDR1 is SGHRS, CDR2 YFSETQ. The V end lost 0 bases, the J end lost 2 bases, and 9 bases lay between the germline ends. This chain's CDR3 is CASSLEQGTYEQYF. DNA for the CDR3: TGCGCCAGCAGCTTGGAACAGGGTACCTACGAGCAGTACTTC.

This chain uses TRBV6-5 with TRBJ2-3; D might be TRBD1 or TRBD2, each matching 5 bases. The CDR3 sequence is 13 residues long. Germline CDR1 and CDR2: MNHEY and SVGAGI. V was shortened by 6 bases and J by 4 bases, with 11 bases between the two germline ends. CDR3 in DNA: TGTGCCAGCAGCGACCTGGGGGCAGATACGCAGTATTTT. This translates into CASSDLGADTQYF.

CDR3: CASSVEGGATYEQYF. The CDR3 bases are TGTGCCAGCAGCGTAGAGGGCGGGGCTACCTACGAGCAGTACTTC. The V and J genes are TRBV9 and TRBJ2-7; tentatively, D is TRBD2 (6 bases). Germline CDR1 reads SGDLS; CDR2 reads YYNGEE. The V gene lost 0 bases and the J gene lost 2 bases, with 12 bases spanning the gap. There are 15 residues in the CDR3.

CDR3 amino acids: CASTKTGANEQYF. CDR3 sequence (DNA): TGTGCCAGCACCAAGACAGGGGCGAACGAGCAGTACTTC. The chain links TRBV28 to TRBJ2-5; 8 bases line up with TRBD1. The DNA matches TRBJ2-7 better at its end, which makes the J call doubtful. Germline CDR1 MDHEN, CDR2 SYDVKM. CDR3 size: 13 residues.